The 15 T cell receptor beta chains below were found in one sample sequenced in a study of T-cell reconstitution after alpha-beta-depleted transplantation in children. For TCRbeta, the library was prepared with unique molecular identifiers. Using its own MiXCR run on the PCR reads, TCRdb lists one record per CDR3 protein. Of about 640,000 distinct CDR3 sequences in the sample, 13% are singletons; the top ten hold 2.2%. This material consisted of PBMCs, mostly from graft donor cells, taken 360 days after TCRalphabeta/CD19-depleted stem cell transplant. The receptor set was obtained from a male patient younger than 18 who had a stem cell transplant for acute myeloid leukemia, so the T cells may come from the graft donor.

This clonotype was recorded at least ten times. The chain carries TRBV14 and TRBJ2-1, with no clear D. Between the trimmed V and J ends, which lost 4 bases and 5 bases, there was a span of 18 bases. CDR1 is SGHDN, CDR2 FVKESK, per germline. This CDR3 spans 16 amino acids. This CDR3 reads CASSRIALEPNNEQFF. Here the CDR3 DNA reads TGTGCCAGCAGCCGGATCGCTCTCGAGCCAAACAATGAGCAGTTCTTC.

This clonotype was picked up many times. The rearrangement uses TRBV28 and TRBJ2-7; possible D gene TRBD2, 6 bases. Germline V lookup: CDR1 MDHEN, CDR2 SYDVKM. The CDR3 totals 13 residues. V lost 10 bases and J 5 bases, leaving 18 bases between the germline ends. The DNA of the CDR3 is TGTGCCAACTCCCCCGGGGGAGTCCACGAGCAGTACTTC. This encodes CANSPGGVHEQYF.

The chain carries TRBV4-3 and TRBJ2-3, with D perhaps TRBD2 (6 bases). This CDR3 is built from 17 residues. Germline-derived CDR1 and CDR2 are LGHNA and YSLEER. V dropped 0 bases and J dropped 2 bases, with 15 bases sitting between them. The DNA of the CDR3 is TGCGCCAGCAGCCAAGATGGATTGCTAGCGACCACAGATACGCAGTATTTT. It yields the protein CASSQDGLLATTDTQYF.

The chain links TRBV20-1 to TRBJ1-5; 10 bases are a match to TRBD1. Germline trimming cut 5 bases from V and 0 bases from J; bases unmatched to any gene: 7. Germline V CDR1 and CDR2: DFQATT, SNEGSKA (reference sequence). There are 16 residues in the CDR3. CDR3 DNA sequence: TGCAGTGCTCCGCGGACAGGGGGTAATAGCAATCAGCCCCAGCATTTT. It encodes CSAPRTGGNSNQPQHF.

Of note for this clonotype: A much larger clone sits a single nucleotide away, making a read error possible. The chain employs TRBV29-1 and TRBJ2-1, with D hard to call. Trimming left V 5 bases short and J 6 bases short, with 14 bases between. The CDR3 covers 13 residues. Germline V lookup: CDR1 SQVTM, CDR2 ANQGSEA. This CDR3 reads CSVRDAMRNEQFF. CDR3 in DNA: TGCAGCGTTCGTGACGCTATGCGCAATGAGCAGTTCTTC.

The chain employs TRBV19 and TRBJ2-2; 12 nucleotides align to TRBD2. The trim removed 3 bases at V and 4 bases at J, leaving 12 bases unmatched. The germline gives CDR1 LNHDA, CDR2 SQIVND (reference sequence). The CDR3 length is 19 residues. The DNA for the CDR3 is TGTGCCAGTAGTATGCCCCGGACTAGCGGGATCGGTGGCACCGGGGAGCTGTTTTTT. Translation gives CASSMPRTSGIGGTGELFF.

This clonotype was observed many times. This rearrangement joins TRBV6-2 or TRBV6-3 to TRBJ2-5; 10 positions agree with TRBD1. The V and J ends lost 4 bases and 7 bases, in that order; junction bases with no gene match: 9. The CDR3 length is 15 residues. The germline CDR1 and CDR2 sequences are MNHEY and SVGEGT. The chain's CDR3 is CASSSGTGALGTQYF. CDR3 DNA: TGTGCCAGCAGTTCCGGGACAGGGGCTTTGGGGACCCAGTACTTC.

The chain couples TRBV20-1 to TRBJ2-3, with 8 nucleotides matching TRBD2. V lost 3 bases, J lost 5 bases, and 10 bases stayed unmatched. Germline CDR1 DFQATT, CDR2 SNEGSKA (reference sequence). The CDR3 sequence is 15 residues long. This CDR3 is CSASSGSTGGDTQYF. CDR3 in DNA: TGCAGTGCTAGCAGCGGGAGTACGGGGGGAGATACGCAGTATTTT.

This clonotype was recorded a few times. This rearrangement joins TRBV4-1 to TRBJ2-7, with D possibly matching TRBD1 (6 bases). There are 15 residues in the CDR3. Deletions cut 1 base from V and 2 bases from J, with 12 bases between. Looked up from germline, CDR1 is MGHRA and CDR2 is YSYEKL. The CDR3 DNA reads TGCGCCAGCAGCCAAGCGACAGGCCTTCCCTACGAGCAGTACTTC. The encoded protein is CASSQATGLPYEQYF.

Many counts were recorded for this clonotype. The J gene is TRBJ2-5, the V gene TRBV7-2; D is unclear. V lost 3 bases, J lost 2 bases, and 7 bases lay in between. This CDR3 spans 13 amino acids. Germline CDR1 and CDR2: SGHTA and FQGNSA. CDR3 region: CASSFLLQETQYF. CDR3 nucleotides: TGTGCCAGCAGCTTCCTATTACAAGAGACCCAGTACTTC.

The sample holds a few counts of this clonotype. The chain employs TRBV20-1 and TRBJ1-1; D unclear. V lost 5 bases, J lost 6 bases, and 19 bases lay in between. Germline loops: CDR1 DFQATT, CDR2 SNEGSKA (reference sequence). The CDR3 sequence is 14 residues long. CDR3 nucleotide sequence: TGCAGTGCTGAACCCGGGCTTCGAGGCGCTGAAGCTTTCTTT. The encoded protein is CSAEPGLRGAEAFF.

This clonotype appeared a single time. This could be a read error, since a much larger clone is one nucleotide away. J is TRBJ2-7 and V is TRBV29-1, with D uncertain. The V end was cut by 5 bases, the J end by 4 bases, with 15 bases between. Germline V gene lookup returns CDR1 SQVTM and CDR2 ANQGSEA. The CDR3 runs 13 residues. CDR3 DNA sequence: TGCAGCGTTAAGGTCCTCAGGCATTACGAGCAGTACGTC. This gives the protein CSVKVLRHYEQYV.

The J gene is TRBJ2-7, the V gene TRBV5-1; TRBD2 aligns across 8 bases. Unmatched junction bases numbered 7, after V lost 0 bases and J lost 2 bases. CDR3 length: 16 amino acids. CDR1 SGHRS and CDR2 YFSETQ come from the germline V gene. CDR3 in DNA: TGCGCCAGCAGCTTGGATTCGCGGGAGGTGGCCTACGAGCAGTACTTC. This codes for CASSLDSREVAYEQYF.

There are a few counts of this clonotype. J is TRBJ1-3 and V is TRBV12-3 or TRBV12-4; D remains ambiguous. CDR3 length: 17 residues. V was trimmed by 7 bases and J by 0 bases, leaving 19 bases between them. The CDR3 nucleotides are TGTGCCAGCACCCCTGCAGGCAGAATCTTCTCTGGAAACACCATATATTTT. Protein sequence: CASTPAGRIFSGNTIYF.

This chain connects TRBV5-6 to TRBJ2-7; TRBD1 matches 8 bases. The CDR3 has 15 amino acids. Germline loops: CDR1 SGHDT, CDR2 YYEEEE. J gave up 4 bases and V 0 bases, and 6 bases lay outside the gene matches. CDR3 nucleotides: TGTGCCAGCAGCTTGGGGACAGGGACTCCGTACGAGCAGTACTTC. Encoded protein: CASSLGTGTPYEQYF. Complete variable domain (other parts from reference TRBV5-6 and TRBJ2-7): DAGVTQSPTHLIKTRGQQVTLRCSPKSGHDTVSWYQQALGQGPQFIFQYYEEEERQRGNFPDRFSGHQFPNYSSELNVNALLLGDSALYLCASSLGTGTPYEQYFGPGTRLTVT.